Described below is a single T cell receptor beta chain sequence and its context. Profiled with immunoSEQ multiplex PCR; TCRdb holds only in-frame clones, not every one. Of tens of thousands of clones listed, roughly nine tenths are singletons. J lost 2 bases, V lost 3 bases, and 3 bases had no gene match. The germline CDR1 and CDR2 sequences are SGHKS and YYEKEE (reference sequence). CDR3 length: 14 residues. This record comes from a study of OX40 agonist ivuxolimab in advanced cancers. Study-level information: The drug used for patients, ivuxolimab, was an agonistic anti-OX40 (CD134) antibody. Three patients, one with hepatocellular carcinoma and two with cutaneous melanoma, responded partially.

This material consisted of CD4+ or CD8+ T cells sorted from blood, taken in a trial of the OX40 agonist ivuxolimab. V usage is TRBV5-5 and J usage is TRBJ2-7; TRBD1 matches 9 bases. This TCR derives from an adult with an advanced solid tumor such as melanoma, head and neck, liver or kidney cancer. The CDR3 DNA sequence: TGTGCCAGCAGCTGGGGACAGGGAACCTACGAGCAGTACGTC. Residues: CASSWGQGTYEQYV.